These T cell receptor beta chains were read from a single sample in a study of blood T cell repertoires in COVID-19. Data came from immunoSEQ multiplex PCR; TCRdb stores just in-frame clones and leaves some out. Here the sample spans fewer than 250,000 clones, just under 85% being singletons. Sequenced input: peripheral blood. These receptors all stem from a man aged 50 or older with acute or convalescent COVID-19. Both conserved end residues are part of each CDR3.

j_call v_call cdr3_aa
TRBJ2-1 TRBV28 CASSLLGASYNEQFF
TRBJ2-3 TRBV10-3 CALRVGDGDTQYF
TRBJ1-3 TRBV5-1 CASSLGTTGNTIYF
TRBJ1-2 TRBV29-1 CSVAQGVDYGYTF
TRBJ1-1 TRBV11-3 CASSLGQGALNTEAFF
TRBJ1-4 TRBV11-2 CAGRGAGEKLFF
TRBJ1-3 TRBV6-1 CASSEPGTVPSTIYF
TRBJ2-7 TRBV5-6 CASIKTGTPSYEQYF
TRBJ1-5 TRBV6-5 CASSYRGQGQPQHF
TRBJ1-6 TRBV19 CASSIQDTYYNSPLHF
TRBJ2-3 TRBV2 CASRAGTSADTQYF
TRBJ2-3 TRBV6-2/TRBV6-3 CASSQRLAGDTQYF
TRBJ1-3 TRBV9 CASSAGVTGNTIYF
TRBJ1-1 TRBV11-1 CASSLRGNTEAFF
TRBJ1-2 TRBV9 CASSAAQLTGGGGYTF
TRBJ2-7 TRBV28 CATAYYEQYF
TRBJ2-7 TRBV7-2 CASSWDRARPGEQYF
TRBJ2-1 TRBV7-3 CASSVTSGTHNEQFF
TRBJ1-2 TRBV3-1/TRBV3-2 CASSQAVLVGYTF
TRBJ1-3 TRBV30 CAWRNRREPPGNTIYF
TRBJ1-4 TRBV24-1 CATSDPGQSNEKLFF
TRBJ2-5 TRBV2 CASSEYGGRAQETQYF
TRBJ1-4 TRBV10-3 CATRDSGRANEKLFF
TRBJ1-1 TRBV10-3 CAISESGGDTEAFF
TRBJ1-2 TRBV25-1 CASSESATGTNYGYTF
TRBJ1-5 TRBV7-2 CASRPGGQKNQPQHF
TRBJ2-2 TRBV27 CASSSGTSGRGGTGELFF
TRBJ2-2 TRBV7-2 CASSSPLERVNTGELFF
TRBJ2-7 TRBV2 CASSSTGYEQYF
TRBJ2-7 TRBV7-9 CASEASGAEQYF
TRBJ2-3 TRBV19 CASRSGRDLTDTQYF
TRBJ2-5 TRBV24-1 CATSEGRTFEATQYF
TRBJ2-4 TRBV19 CASSIQGQLAKNIQYF
TRBJ1-3 TRBV9 CASSVDLSGNTIYF
TRBJ1-3 TRBV2 CASSEFGSSGNTIYF
TRBJ1-1 TRBV10-2 CASSFGSRGTEAFF